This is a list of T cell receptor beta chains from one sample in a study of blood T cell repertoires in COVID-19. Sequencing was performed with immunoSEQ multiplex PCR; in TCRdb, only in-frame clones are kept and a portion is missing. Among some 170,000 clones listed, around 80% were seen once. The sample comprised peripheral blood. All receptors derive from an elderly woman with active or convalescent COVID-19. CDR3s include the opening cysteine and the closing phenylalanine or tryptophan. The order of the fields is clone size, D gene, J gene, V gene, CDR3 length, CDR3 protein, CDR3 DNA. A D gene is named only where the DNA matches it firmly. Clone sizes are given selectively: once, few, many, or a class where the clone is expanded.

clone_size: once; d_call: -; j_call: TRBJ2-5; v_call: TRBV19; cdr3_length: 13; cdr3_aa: CASSTGIQETQYF; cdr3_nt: TGTGCCAGTAGTACCGGGATACAAGAGACCCAGTACTTC
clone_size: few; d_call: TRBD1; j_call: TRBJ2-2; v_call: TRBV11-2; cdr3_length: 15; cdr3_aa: CASSSGTGVAGELFF; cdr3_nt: TGTGCCAGCAGCTCCGGGACAGGGGTCGCCGGGGAGCTGTTTTTT
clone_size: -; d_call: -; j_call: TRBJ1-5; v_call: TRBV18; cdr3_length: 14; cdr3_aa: CASSEAHSNQPQHF; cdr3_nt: TGTGCCAGCTCGGAGGCTCATAGCAATCAGCCCCAGCATTTT
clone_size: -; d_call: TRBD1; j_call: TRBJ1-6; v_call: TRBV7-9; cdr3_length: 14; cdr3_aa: CASEGQGKVSPLHF; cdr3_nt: TGTGCCAGCGAGGGACAGGGGAAAGTTTCACCCCTCCACTTT
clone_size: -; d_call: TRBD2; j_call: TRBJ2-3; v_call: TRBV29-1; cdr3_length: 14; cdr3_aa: CSALSGGAGDTQYF; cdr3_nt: TGCAGCGCCCTTAGCGGGGGGGCGGGAGATACGCAGTATTTT
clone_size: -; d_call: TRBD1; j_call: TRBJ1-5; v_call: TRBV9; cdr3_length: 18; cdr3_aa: CASSASGTGPLSNQPQHF; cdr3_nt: TGTGCCAGCAGCGCCTCCGGGACAGGCCCCCTTTCAAATCAGCCCCAGCATTTT
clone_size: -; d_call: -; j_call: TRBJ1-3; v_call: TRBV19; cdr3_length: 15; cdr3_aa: CASSMNTGLGNTIYF; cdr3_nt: TGTGCCAGTAGTATGAACACGGGGTTAGGAAACACCATATATTTT
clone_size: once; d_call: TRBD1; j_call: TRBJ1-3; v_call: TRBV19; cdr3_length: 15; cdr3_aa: CASSTQGGSGNTIYF; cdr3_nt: TGTGCCAGTAGTACCCAGGGGGGCTCTGGAAACACCATATATTTT
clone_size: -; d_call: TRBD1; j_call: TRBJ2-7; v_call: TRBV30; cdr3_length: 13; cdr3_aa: CAWRTGQGTRAYF; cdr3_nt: TGTGCCTGGCGCACGGGACAGGGGACCCGCGCGTACTTC
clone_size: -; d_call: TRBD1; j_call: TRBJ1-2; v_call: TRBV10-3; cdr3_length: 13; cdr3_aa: CAISAGQGNGYTF; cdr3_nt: TGTGCCATCAGCGCGGGACAGGGGAATGGCTACACCTTC
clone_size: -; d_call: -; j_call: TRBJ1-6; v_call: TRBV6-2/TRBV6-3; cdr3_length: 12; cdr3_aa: CASSSYNSPLHF; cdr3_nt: TGTGCCAGCAGTTCTTATAATTCACCCCTCCACTTT
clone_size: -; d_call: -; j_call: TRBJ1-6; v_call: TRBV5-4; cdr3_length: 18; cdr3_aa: CASSLGSSSSSYNSPLHF; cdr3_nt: TGTGCCAGCAGCTTGGGGTCCTCTTCGAGCTCCTATAATTCACCCCTCCACTTT
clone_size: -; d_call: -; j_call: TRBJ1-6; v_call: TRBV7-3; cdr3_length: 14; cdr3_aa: CASSLLGNNSPLHF; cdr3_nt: TGTGCCAGCAGCTTACTGGGCAATAATTCACCCCTCCACTTT
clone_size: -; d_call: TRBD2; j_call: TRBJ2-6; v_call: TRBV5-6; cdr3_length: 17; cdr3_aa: CASSLDGGASGANVLTF; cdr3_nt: TGTGCCAGCAGCTTGGACGGGGGGGCCTCTGGGGCCAACGTCCTGACTTTC
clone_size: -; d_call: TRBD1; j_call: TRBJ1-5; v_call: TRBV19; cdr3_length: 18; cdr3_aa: CASSINGPGTGVGQPQHF; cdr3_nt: TGTGCCAGTAGTATAAATGGCCCCGGGACAGGGGTAGGGCAGCCCCAGCATTTT
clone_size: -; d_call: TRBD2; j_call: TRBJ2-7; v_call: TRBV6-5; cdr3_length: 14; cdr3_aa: CASRLSGGAYEQYF; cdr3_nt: TGTGCCAGCAGATTGAGCGGGGGGGCGTACGAGCAGTACTTC
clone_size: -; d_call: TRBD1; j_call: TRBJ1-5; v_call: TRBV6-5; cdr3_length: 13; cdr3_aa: CASGTGERQPQHF; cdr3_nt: TGTGCCAGCGGGACAGGGGAACGGCAGCCCCAGCATTTT
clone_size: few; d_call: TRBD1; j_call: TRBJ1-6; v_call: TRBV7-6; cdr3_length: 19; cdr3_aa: CASSLEGQGSPSYNSPLHF; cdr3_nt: TGTGCCAGCAGCTTAGAGGGACAGGGATCGCCCTCCTATAATTCACCCCTCCACTTT
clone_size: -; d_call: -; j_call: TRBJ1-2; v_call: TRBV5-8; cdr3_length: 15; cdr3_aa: CASTLNEGTHYGYTF; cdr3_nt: TGTGCCAGCACTCTTAATGAGGGCACCCACTATGGCTACACCTTC
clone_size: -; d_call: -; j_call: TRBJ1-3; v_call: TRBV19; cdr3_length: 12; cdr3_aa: CAGGGHGNTIYF; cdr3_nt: TGTGCTGGCGGGGGGCACGGAAACACCATATATTTT
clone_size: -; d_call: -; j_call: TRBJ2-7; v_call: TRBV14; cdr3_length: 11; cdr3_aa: CASSQVKEQYF; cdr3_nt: TGTGCCAGCAGCCAAGTAAAAGAGCAGTACTTC
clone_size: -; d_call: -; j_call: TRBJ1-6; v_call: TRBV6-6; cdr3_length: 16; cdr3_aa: CASILRRGAPNSPLHF; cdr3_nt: TGTGCCAGCATCCTCCGCCGGGGGGCTCCAAATTCACCCCTCCACTTT
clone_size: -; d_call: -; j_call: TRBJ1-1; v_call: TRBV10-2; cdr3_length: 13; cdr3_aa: CASSVQGGVEAFF; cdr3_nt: TGCGCCAGCAGTGTGCAGGGAGGAGTTGAAGCTTTCTTT
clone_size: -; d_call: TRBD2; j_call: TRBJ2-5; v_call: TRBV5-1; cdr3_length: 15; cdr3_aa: CASSPGASGQETQYF; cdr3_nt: TGCGCCAGCAGCCCTGGGGCTAGCGGCCAAGAGACCCAGTACTTC
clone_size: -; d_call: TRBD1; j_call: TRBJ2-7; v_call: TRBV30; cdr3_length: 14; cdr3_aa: CAWSTRDRAYEQYF; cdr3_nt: TGTGCCTGGTCGACTCGGGACAGGGCCTACGAGCAGTACTTC
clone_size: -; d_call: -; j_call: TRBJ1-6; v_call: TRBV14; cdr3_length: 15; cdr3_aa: CASSQGGGWNSPLHF; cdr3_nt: TGTGCCAGCAGCCAAGGGGGGGGTTGGAATTCACCCCTCCACTTT
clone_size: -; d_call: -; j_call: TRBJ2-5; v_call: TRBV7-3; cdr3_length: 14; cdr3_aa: CASSLGQYQETQYF; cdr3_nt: TGTGCCAGCAGCTTGGGACAATACCAAGAGACCCAGTACTTC
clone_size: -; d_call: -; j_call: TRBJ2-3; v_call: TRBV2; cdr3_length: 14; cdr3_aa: CASVRGGGTDTQYF; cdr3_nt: TGTGCCAGCGTAAGGGGGGGAGGCACAGATACGCAGTATTTT
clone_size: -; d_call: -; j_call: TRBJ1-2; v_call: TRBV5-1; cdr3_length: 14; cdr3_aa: CASSLGAQLGGYTF; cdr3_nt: TGCGCCAGCAGCTTGGGTGCACAGTTGGGTGGCTACACCTTC